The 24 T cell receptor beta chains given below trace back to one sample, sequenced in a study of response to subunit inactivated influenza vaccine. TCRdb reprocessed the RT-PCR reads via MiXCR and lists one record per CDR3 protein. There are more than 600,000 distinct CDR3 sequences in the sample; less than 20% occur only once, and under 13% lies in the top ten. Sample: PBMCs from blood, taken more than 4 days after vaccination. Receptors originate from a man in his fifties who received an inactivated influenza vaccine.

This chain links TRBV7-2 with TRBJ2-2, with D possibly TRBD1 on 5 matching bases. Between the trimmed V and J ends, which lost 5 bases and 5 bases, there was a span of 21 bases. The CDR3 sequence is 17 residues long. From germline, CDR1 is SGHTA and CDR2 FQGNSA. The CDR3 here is CASSPNPGRYWTGELFF. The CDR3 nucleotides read TGTGCCAGCAGCCCAAATCCAGGGCGTTATTGGACCGGGGAGCTGTTTTTT.

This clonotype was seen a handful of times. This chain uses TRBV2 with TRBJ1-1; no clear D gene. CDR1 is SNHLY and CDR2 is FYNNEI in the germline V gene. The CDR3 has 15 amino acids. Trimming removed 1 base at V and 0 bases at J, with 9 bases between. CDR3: CASSEDLGMNTEAFF. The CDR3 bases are TGTGCCAGCAGTGAAGACCTGGGGATGAACACTGAAGCTTTCTTT.

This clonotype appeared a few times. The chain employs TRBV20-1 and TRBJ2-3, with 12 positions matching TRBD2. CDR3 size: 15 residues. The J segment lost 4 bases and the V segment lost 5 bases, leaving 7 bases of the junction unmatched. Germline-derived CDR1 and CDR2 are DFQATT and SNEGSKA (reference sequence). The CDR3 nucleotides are TGCAGTGCTCGTAAACTAGCGGGGGGATCAGATACGCAGTATTTT. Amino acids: CSARKLAGGSDTQYF.

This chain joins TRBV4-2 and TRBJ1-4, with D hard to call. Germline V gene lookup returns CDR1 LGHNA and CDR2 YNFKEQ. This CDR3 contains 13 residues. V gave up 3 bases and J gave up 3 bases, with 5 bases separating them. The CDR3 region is CASSQGPNEKLFF. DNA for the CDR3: TGTGCCAGCAGCCAGGGCCCTAATGAAAAACTGTTTTTT.

The CDR3 here is CASSTRGLARDYHYEQYF. In DNA form, the CDR3 reads TGTGCCAGCAGCACCCGGGGACTGGCTCGGGACTACCACTACGAGCAGTACTTC. This chain joins TRBV28 and TRBJ2-7; 7 bases are a match to TRBD2. The V gene's germline CDR1 is MDHEN and CDR2 SYDVKM. The CDR3 has 18 amino acids. V gave up 6 bases and J gave up 3 bases; unmatched junction bases: 20.

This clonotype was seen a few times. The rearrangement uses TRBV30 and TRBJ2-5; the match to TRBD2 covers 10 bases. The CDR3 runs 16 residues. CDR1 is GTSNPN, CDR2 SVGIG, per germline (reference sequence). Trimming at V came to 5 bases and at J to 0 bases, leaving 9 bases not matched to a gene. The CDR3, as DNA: TGTGCCTGGGGAGGTAGCGGGGGGCCTAACCAAGAGACCCAGTACTTC. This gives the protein CAWGGSGGPNQETQYF.

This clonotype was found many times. The CDR3 here is CASTAQEGWEKLFF. DNA of the CDR3: TGTGCCAGCACCGCGCAGGAGGGGTGGGAAAAACTGTTTTTT. The V gene is TRBV4-2, the J gene TRBJ1-4; D is possibly TRBD1 (5 bases). The CDR3 spans 14 residues. Looked up from germline, CDR1 is LGHNA and CDR2 is YNFKEQ. V was trimmed by 7 bases and J by 8 bases, leaving 17 bases between them.

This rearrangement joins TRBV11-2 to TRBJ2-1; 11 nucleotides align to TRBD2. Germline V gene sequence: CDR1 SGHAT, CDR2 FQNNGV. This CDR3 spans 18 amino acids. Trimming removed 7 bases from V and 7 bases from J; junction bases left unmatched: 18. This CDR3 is CASIKLGIAGGPGNEQFF. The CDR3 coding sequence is TGTGCCAGCATCAAACTGGGGATAGCGGGAGGGCCGGGGAATGAGCAGTTCTTC.

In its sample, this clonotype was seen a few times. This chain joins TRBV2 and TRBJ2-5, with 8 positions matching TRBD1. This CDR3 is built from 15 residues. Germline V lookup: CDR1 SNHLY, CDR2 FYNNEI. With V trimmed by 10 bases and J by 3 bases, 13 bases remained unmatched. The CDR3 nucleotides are TGTGCCACCTTTCCCCGGGGACAGGAGAAAGAGACCCAGTACTTC. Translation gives CATFPRGQEKETQYF.

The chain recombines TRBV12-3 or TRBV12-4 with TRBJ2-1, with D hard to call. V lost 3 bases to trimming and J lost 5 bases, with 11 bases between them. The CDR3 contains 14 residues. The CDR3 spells CASSFSNSHNEQFF. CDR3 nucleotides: TGTGCCAGCAGTTTTAGTAATAGCCACAATGAGCAGTTCTTC.

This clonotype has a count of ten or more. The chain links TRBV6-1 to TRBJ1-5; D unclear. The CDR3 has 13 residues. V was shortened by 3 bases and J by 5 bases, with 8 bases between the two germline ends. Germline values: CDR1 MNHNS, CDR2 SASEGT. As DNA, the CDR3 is TGTGCCAGCAGTGAGGCAGGCGATCAGCCCCAGCATTTT. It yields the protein CASSEAGDQPQHF.

In DNA, the CDR3 is TGCGCCAGCAGCTTGGAGGGCAGGGGAGTGTATGGCTACACCTTC. Its protein is CASSLEGRGVYGYTF. J is TRBJ1-2 and V is TRBV5-1, with D perhaps TRBD1 (6 bases). CDR1 is SGHRS and CDR2 is YFSETQ in the germline V gene. The germline V and J ends were trimmed by 0 bases and 5 bases, with 14 bases remaining between them. The CDR3 has 15 residues.

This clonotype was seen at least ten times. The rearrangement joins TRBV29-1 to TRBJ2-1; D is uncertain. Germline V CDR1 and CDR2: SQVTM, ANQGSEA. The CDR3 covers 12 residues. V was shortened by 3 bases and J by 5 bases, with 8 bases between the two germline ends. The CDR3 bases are TGCAGCGTTGAGCCAGGACACAATGAGCAGTTCTTC. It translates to CSVEPGHNEQFF.

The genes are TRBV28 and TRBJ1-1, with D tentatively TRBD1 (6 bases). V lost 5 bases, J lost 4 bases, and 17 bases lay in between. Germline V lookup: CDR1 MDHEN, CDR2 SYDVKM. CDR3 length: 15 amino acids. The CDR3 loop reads CASSRGALGSTEAFF. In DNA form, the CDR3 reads TGTGCCAGCAGTCGGGGGGCCCTGGGGAGCACTGAAGCTTTCTTT.

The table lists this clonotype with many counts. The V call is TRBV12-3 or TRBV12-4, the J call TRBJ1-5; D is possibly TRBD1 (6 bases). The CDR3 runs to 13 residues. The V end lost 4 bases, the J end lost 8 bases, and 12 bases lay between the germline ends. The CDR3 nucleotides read TGTGCCAGCAGTTGGGGGGCGCGAGAGCCCCAGCATTTT. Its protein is CASSWGAREPQHF.

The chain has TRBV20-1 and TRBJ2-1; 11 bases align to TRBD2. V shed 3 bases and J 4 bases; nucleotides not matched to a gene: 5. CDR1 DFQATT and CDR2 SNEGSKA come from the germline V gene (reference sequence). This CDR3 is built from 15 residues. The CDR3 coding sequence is TGCAGTGCTAGGGGGGGACTAGCGGTTTACAATGAGCAGTTCTTC. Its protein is CSARGGLAVYNEQFF.

CDR3 sequence reads: CASTSGTGGETQYF. The CDR3 DNA reads TGCGCCAGCACCTCCGGGACAGGGGGAGAGACCCAGTACTTC. The chain has TRBV5-1 and TRBJ2-5; 11 positions agree with TRBD1. The CDR3 is made up of 14 amino acids. The germline V gene encodes CDR1 SGHRS and CDR2 YFSETQ. V shed 6 bases and J 4 bases; nucleotides not matched to a gene: 5.

The chain's CDR3 is CASSYHRGKGSYNEQFF. The CDR3 region has the DNA TGTGCCAGCAGTTACCACAGGGGGAAGGGCTCCTACAATGAGCAGTTCTTC. The gene calls are TRBV6-5 and TRBJ2-1; TRBD1 agrees at 8 bases. Germline CDR1 MNHEY, CDR2 SVGAGI. CDR3 length: 17 residues. The V segment lost 2 bases and the J segment 0 bases; nucleotides outside the gene matches: 6.

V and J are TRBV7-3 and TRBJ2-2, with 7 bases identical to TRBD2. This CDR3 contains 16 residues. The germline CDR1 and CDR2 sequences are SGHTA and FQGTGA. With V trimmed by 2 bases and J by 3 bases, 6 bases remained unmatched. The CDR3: CASSLVAGRDTGELFF. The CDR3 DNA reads TGTGCCAGCAGCTTAGTCGCGGGGAGGGACACCGGGGAGCTGTTTTTT.

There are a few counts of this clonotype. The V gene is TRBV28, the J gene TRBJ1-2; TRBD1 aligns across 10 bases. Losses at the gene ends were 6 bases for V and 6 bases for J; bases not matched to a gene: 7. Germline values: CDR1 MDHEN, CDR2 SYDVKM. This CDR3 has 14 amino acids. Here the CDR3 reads CASSYSGQGDGYTF. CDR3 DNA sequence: TGTGCCAGCAGCTACTCCGGACAGGGGGATGGCTACACCTTC.

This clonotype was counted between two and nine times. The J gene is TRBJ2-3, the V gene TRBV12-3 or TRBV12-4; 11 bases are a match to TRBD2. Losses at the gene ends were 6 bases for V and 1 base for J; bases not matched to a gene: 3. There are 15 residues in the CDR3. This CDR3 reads CASRLTSGGTDTQYF. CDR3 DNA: TGTGCCAGCAGGCTGACTAGCGGGGGCACAGATACGCAGTATTTT.

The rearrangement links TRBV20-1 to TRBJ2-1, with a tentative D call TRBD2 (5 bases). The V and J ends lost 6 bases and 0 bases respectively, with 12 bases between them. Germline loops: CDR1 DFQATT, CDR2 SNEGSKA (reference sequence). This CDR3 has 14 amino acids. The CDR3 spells CSACSAPSYNEQFF. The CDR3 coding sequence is TGCAGTGCGTGTAGCGCTCCCTCCTACAATGAGCAGTTCTTC.

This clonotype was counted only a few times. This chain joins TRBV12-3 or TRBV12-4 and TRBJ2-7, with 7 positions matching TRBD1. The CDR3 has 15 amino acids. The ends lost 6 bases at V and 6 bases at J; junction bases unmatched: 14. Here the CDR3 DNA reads TGTGCCAGCAGGGGGACGGGCAGGGGGTTTTCCGAGCAGTACTTC. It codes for CASRGTGRGFSEQYF.

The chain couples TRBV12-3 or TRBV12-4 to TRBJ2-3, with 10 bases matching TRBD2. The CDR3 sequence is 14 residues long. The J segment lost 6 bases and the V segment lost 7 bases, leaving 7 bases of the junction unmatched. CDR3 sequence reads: CASTYSGRRDTQYF. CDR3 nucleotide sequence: TGTGCCAGCACCTATAGCGGGAGGCGGGATACGCAGTATTTT.